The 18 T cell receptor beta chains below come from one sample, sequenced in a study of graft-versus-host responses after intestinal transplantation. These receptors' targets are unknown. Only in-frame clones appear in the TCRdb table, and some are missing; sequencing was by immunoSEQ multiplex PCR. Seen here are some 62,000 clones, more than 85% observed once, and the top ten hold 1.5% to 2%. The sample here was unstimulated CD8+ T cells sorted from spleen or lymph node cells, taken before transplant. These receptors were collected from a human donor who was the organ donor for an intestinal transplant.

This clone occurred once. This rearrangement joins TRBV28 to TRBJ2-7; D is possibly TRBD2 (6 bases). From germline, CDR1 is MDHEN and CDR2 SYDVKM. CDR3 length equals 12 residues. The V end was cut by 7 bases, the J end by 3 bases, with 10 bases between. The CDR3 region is CASTLGGYEQYF. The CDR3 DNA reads TGTGCCAGCACCTTGGGGGGCTACGAGCAGTACTTC.

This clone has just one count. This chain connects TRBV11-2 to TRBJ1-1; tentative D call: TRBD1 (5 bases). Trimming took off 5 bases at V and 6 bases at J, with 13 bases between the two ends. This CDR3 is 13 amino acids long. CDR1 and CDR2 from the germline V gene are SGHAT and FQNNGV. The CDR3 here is CASSPAGVSEAFF. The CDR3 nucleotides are TGTGCCAGCAGCCCGGCGGGGGTTTCTGAAGCTTTCTTT.

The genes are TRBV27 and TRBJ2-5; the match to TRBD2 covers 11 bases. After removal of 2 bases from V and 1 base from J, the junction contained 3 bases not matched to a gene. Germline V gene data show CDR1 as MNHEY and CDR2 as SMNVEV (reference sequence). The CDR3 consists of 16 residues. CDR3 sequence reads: CASSLQGLAAQETQYF. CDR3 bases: TGTGCCAGCAGTTTACAGGGACTAGCGGCCCAAGAGACCCAGTACTTC.

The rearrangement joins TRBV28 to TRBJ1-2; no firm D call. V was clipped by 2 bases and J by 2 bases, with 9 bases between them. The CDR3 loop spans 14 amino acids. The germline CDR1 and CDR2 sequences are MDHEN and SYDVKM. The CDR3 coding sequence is TGTGCCAGCAGTTTACATCGCGGGAACTATGGCTACACCTTC. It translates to CASSLHRGNYGYTF.

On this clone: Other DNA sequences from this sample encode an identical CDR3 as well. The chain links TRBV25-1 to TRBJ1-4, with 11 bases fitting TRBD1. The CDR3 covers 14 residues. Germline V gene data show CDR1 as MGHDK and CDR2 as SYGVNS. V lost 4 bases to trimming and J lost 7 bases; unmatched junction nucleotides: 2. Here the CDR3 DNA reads TGTGCCAGCAGTGGAGGGACAGGGGGTGAAAAACTGTTTTTT. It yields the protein CASSGGTGGEKLFF.

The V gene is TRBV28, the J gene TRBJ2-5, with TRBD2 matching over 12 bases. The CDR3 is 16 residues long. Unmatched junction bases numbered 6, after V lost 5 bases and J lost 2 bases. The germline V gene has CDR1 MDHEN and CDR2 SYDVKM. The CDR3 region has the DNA TGTGCCAGCAGTCTACTAGCGGGAGGAGCACAAGAGACCCAGTACTTC. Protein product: CASSLLAGGAQETQYF.

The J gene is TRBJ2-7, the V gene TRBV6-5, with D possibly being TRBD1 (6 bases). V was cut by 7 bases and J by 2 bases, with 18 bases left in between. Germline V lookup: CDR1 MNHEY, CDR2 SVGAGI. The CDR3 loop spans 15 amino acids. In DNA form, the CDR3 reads TGTGCCAGCATGAGTAAGGACAGAAGAGCCTACGAGCAGTACTTC. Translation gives CASMSKDRRAYEQYF.

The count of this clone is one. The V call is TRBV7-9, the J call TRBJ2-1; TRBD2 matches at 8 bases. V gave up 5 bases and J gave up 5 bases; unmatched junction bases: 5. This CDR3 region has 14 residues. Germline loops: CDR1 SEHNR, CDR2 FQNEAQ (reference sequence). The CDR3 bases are TGTGCCAGCAGCCATAGCGGGGAGAACAATGAGCAGTTCTTC. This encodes CASSHSGENNEQFF.

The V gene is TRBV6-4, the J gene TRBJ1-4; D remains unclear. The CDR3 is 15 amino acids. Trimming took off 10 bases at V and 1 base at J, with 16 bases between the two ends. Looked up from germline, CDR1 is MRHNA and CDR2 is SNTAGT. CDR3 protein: CATSRGSGTNEKLFF. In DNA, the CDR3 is TGTGCCACCTCACGGGGATCAGGAACTAATGAAAAACTGTTTTTT.

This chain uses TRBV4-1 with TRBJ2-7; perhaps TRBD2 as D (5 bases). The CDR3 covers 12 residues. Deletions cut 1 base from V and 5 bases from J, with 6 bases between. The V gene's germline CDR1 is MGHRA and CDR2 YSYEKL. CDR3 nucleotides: TGCGCCAGCAGCCAAGTCGGGAACGAGCAGTACTTC. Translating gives CASSQVGNEQYF.

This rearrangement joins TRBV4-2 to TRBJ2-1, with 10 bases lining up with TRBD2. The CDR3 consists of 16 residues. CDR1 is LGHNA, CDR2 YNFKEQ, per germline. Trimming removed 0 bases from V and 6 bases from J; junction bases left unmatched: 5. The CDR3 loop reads CASSQDMASGSNEQFF. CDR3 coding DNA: TGTGCCAGCAGCCAAGATATGGCTAGCGGGAGCAATGAGCAGTTCTTC.

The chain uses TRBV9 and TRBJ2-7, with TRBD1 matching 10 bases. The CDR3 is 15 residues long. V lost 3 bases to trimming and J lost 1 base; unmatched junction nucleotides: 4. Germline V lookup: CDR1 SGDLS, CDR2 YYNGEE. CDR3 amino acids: CASSDGTGESYEQYF. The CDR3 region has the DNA TGTGCCAGCAGCGACGGGACAGGGGAGTCCTACGAGCAGTACTTC.

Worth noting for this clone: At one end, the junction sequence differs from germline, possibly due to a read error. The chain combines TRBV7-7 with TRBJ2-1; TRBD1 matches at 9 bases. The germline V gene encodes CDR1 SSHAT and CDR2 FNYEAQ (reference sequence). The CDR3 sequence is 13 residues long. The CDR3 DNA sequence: TGTGCTAGCAGTCCAACAGGGGGCGGTGAGCAGTTCTTC. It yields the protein CASSPTGGGEQFF.

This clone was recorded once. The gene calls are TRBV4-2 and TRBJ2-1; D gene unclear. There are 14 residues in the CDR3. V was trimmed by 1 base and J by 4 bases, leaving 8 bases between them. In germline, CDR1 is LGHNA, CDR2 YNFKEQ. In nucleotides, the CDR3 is TGTGCCAGCAGCCAAGCCCCCAATTACAATGAGCAGTTCTTC. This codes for CASSQAPNYNEQFF.

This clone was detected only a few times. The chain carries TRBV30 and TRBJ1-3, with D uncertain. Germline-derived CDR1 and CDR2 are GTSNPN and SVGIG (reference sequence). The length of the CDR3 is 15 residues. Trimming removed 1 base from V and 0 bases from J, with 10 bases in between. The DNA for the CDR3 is TGTGCCTGGAGTGCCCAGACAAACTCTGGAAACACCATATATTTT. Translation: CAWSAQTNSGNTIYF.

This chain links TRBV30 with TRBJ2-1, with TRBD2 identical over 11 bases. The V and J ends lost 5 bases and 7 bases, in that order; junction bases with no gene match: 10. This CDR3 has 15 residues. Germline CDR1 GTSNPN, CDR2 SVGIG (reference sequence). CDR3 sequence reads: CAWDVAGGFLNEQFF. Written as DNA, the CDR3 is TGTGCCTGGGACGTAGCGGGAGGGTTCCTAAATGAGCAGTTCTTC.

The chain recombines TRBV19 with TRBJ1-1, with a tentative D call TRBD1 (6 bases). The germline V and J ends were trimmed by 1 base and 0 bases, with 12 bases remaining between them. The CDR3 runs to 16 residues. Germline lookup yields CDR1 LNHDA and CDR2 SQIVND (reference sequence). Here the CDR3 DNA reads TGTGCCAGTAGTATAGCATCAGGGGCAATGAACACTGAAGCTTTCTTT. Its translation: CASSIASGAMNTEAFF. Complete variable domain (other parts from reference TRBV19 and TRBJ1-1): DGGITQSPKYLFRKEGQNVTLSCEQNLNHDAMYWYRQDPGQGLRLIYYSQIVNDFQKGDIAEGYSVSREKKESFPLTVTSAQKNPTAFYLCASSIASGAMNTEAFFGQGTRLTVV.

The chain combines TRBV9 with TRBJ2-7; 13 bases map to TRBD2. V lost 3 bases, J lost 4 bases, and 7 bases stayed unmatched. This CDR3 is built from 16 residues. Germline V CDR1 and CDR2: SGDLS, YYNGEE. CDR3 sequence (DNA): TGTGCCAGCAGCGCAAGGACTAGCGGGAGTATATACGAGCAGTACTTC. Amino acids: CASSARTSGSIYEQYF.